This T cell receptor (beta chain) was retrieved from a study of molecular identifiers for immune sequencing clone quantification. Study-wide findings and caveats: Researchers reportedly could pick up spiked Jurkat TCR RNA from one cell mixed into 1 million or so naive cells.

The sample holds a few counts of this clonotype. Its antigen remains unidentified. Previously described methods with listed TCR primers produced the bulk TCR libraries. MiXCR was run by TCRdb on the PCR reads, yielding one entry per CDR3 protein. This sample has around 470,000 distinct CDR3 sequences, with around 25% found just once. V lost 1 base and J lost 0, with 16 bases in between. The CDR3 is 17 amino acids. CDR1 and CDR2 from the germline V gene are SGHKS and YYEKEE (reference sequence). Libraries used roughly 18,000 to 1,100,000 sorted naive CD8 T cells and 10%, 30% or 50% RNA input. Naive CD8 T cells were picked out by sorting for CD8+CD4-CCR7+CD45RA+.

The V gene is TRBV5-5, the J gene TRBJ1-2; D is undetermined. The sequence was collected from a human donor in good health. Some libraries in this study had Jurkat cell RNA spiked in. The sequenced sample was naive CD8+ T cells from blood, with Jurkat cell RNA spiked in. The subset denotes: FACS-sorted CD8+CD4-CCR7+CD45RA+ naive T cells. CDR3 bases: TGTGCCAGCAGCTTGCGTGATGGTCTCCCTACTAACTATGGCTACACCTTC. Translation: CASSLRDGLPTNYGYTF. Looking up the rest from reference TRBV5-5 and TRBJ1-2 gives the full variable domain: DAGVTQSPTHLIKTRGQQVTLRCSPISGHKSVSWYQQVLGQGPQFIFQYYEKEERGRGNFPDRFSARQFPNYSSELNVNALLLGDSALYLCASSLRDGLPTNYGYTFGSGTRLTVV.